The 10 T cell receptor beta chains below were found in one sample sequenced in a study of beta chain features in type 1 diabetes. Every isolated RNA sample was fully reverse transcribed, so sequencing captured expressed TCRB transcripts. Sequencing used immunoSEQ multiplex PCR; TCRdb keeps in-frame clones, though not all of them. The table has hundreds of thousands of clones, over 7.5% seen once; the top ten hold 0.03% to 0.035%. Sequencing was performed on naive CD4+ T cells from blood. The receptors were gathered from a woman aged 18 to 35 in good health.

This clone was counted only a few times. This chain connects TRBV5-4 to TRBJ2-3, with D perhaps matching TRBD1 (6 bases). The CDR3 loop spans 13 amino acids. V dropped 1 base and J dropped 5 bases, with 8 bases sitting between them. Germline CDR1 and CDR2: SGHNT and YYREEE (reference sequence). The DNA of the CDR3 is TGTGCCAGCAGCTTGACGGGACAAGATACGCAGTATTTT. Its translation: CASSLTGQDTQYF.

V and J are TRBV30 and TRBJ1-1, with D possibly TRBD1 on 6 matching bases. Germline assignment: CDR1 GTSNPN and CDR2 SVGIG (reference sequence). This CDR3 is built from 13 residues. V was shortened by 3 bases and J by 11 bases, with 19 bases between the two germline ends. CDR3 DNA sequence: TGTGCCTGGAGGGTGGGGGGGCTGCCTACGGCTTTCTTT. Amino acid sequence: CAWRVGGLPTAFF.

This clone was seen only a few times. This chain links TRBV9 with TRBJ1-1; D remains ambiguous. The V end lost 1 base, the J end lost 1 base, and 11 bases lay between the germline ends. Germline values: CDR1 SGDLS, CDR2 YYNGEE. The CDR3 contains 15 residues. The DNA for the CDR3 is TGTGCCAGCAGCGTATCGGCGGGTAGGAACACTGAAGCTTTCTTT. It yields the protein CASSVSAGRNTEAFF.

The CDR3: CASSVGDRGLETQYF. The DNA of the CDR3 is TGTGCCAGCAGTGTAGGGGACAGGGGGCTAGAGACCCAGTACTTC. The chain recombines TRBV6-1 with TRBJ2-5; 12 bases are shared with TRBD1. This CDR3 comprises 15 residues. Germline CDR1 is MNHNS and CDR2 is SASEGT. After removal of 4 bases from V and 4 bases from J, the junction contained 4 bases not matched to a gene.

The chain links TRBV30 to TRBJ1-2; D is possibly TRBD1 (6 bases). V lost 5 bases, J lost 4 bases, and 14 bases lay in between. Germline CDR1 reads GTSNPN; CDR2 reads SVGIG (reference sequence). The CDR3 loop spans 13 amino acids. In DNA, the CDR3 is TGTGCCTGGGATCAGGGGCTTATCTATGGCTACACCTTC. Amino acid sequence: CAWDQGLIYGYTF. Drawing the rest from reference TRBV30 and TRBJ1-2, the complete variable domain is SQTIHQWPATLVQPVGSPLSLECTVEGTSNPNLYWYRQAAGRGLQLLFYSVGIGQISSEVPQNLSASRPQDRQFILSSKKLLLSDSGFYLCAWDQGLIYGYTFGSGTRLTVV.

In this sample, this clone turned up a few times. The chain uses TRBV5-1 and TRBJ2-3, with 12 bases identical to TRBD2. J lost 6 bases, V lost 2 bases, and 4 bases had no gene match. This CDR3 comprises 15 residues. CDR1 is SGHRS and CDR2 is YFSETQ in the germline V gene. CDR3 residues: CASSFSSGGADTQYF. CDR3 DNA: TGCGCCAGCAGCTTTTCTAGCGGGGGGGCGGATACGCAGTATTTT.

The CDR3, as DNA: TGTGCCAGCAGCGGTTACAGGGCATCCTATGGCTACACCTTC. It specifies CASSGYRASYGYTF. The genes are TRBV9 and TRBJ1-2; maybe TRBD1 (6 bases). In germline, CDR1 is SGDLS, CDR2 YYNGEE. The CDR3 is made up of 14 amino acids. The ends were cut back, 3 bases at V and 4 bases at J, with 13 bases in the middle.

This sequence joins TRBV5-4 and TRBJ2-2; 8 positions agree with TRBD2. Germline V gene sequence: CDR1 SGHNT, CDR2 YYREEE (reference sequence). This CDR3 has 15 amino acids. Unmatched junction bases numbered 3, after V lost 2 bases and J lost 3 bases. Here the CDR3 DNA reads TGTGCCAGCAGCTTTTGGCGGGAGGACACCGGGGAGCTGTTTTTT. It is translated as CASSFWREDTGELFF.

This clone was detected a few times. This CDR3 is CASKGERFPNTIYF. In DNA form, the CDR3 reads TGTGCCAGCAAGGGGGAGCGATTCCCCAACACCATATATTTT. V gene TRBV7-9 combines with J gene TRBJ1-3, with D tentatively TRBD1 (6 bases). CDR3 length: 14 residues. V lost 7 bases and J lost 7, with 17 bases in between. Germline V lookup: CDR1 SEHNR, CDR2 FQNEAQ (reference sequence).

As DNA, the CDR3 is TGTGCCAGCAGTGACCGGGACAGACCCTACGAGCAGTACTTC. Translation: CASSDRDRPYEQYF. The chain is built from TRBV28 and TRBJ2-7; TRBD1 matches 7 bases. The CDR3 spans 14 residues. Germline V lookup: CDR1 MDHEN, CDR2 SYDVKM. Germline trimming cut 5 bases from V and 2 bases from J; bases unmatched to any gene: 6.